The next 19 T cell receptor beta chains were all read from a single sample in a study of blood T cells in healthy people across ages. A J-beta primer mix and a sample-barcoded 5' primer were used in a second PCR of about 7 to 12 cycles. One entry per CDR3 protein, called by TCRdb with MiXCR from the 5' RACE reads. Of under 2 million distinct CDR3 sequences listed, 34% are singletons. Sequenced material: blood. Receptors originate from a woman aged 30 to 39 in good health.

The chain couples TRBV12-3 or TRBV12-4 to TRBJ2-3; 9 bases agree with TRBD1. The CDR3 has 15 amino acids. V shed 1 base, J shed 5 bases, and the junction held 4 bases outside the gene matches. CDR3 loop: CASSLGTGVRDTQYF. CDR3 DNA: TGTGCCAGCAGTTTAGGGACAGGGGTCCGAGATACGCAGTATTTT.

CDR3 nucleotide sequence: TGCGCCAGCAGCTTCCGTCCAGGGCCGGATGAGCAGTTCTTC. It translates to CASSFRPGPDEQFF. The rearrangement joins TRBV5-1 to TRBJ2-1; D possibly corresponds to TRBD1 (5 bases). From germline, CDR1 is SGHRS and CDR2 YFSETQ. V lost 2 bases to trimming and J lost 8 bases, with 14 bases between them. The CDR3 runs 14 residues.

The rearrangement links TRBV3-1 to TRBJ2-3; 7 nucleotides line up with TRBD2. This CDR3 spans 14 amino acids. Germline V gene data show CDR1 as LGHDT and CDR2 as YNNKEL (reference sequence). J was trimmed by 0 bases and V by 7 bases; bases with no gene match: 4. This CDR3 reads CASKGRASTDTQYF. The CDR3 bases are TGTGCCAGCAAGGGGAGGGCAAGCACAGATACGCAGTATTTT.

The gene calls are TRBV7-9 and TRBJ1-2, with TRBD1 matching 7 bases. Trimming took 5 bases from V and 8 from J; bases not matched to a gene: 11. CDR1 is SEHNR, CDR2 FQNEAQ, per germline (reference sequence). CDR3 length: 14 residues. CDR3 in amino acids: CASSPRTGVWGYTF. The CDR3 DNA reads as TGTGCCAGCAGCCCCCGGACAGGTGTATGGGGCTACACCTTC. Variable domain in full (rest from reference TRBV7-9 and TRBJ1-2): DTGVSQNPRHKITKRGQNVTFRCDPISEHNRLYWYRQTLGQGPEFLTYFQNEAQLEKSRLLSDRFSAERPKGSFSTLEIQRTEQGDSAMYLCASSPRTGVWGYTFGSGTRLTVV.

CDR3 sequence: CASSQGTSGMGYNEQFF. CDR3 sequence (DNA): TGCGCCAGCAGCCAAGGGACTAGCGGGATGGGATACAATGAGCAGTTCTTC. This chain joins TRBV4-1 and TRBJ2-1; TRBD2 agrees at 12 bases. Trimming cost V 1 base and J 4 bases; bases outside gene matches: 5. Germline V gene data show CDR1 as MGHRA and CDR2 as YSYEKL. The CDR3 covers 17 residues.

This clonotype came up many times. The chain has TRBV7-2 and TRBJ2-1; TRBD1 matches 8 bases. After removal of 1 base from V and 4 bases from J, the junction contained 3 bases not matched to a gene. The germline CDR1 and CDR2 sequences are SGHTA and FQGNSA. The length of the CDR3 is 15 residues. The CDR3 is CASSLDRGEYNEQFF. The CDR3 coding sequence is TGTGCCAGCAGCTTAGACAGGGGGGAATACAATGAGCAGTTCTTC.

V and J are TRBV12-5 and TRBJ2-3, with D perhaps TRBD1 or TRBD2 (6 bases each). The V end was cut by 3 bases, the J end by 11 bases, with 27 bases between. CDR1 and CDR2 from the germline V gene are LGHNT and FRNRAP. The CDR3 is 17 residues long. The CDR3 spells CASGFPGAGTMGGRQYF. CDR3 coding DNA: TGTGCTAGTGGTTTCCCAGGGGCGGGAACCATGGGGGGTAGGCAGTATTTT.

CDR3 nucleotide sequence: TGTGCCAGCAGGCCCGGGACAGGGGTCACCGGGGAGCTGTTTTTT. This translates into CASRPGTGVTGELFF. J is TRBJ2-2 and V is TRBV27; 10 nucleotides match TRBD1. There are 15 residues in the CDR3. Germline CDR1 is MNHEY and CDR2 is SMNVEV (reference sequence). Trimming cost V 6 bases and J 4 bases; bases outside gene matches: 5.

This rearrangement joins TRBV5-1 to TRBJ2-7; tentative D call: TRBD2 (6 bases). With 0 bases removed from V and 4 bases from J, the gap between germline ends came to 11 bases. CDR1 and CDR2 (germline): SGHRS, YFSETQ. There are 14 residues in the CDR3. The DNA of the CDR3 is TGCGCCAGCAGCTTGGGGCTAGCGAAGTACGAGCAGTACTTC. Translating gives CASSLGLAKYEQYF.

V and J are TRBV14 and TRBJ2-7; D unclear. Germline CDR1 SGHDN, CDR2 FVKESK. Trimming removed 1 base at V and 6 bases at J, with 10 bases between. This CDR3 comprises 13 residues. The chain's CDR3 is CASSQVLLREQYF. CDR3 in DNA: TGTGCCAGCAGCCAAGTTCTTCTTCGCGAGCAGTACTTC. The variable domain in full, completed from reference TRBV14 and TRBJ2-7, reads EAGVTQFPSHSVIEKGQTVTLRCDPISGHDNLYWYRRVMGKEIKFLLHFVKESKQDESGMPNNRFLAERTGGTYSTLKVQPAELEDSGVYFCASSQVLLREQYFGPGTRLTVT.

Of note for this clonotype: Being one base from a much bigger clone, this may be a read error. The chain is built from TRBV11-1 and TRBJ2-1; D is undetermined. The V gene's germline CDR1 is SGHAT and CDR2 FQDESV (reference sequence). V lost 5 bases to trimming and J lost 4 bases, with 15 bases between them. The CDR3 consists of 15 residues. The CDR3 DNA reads TGTGCCAGCAGCCTGGAGTCCAGCATATACAATGAGCAGTTCTTC. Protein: CASSLESSIYNEQFF.

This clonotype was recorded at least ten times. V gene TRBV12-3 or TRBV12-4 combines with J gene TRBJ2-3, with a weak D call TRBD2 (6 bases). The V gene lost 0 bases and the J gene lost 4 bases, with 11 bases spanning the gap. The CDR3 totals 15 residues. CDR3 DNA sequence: TGTGCCAGCAGTTTAGCCCCCGGAGGGGCAGATACGCAGTATTTT. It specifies CASSLAPGGADTQYF.

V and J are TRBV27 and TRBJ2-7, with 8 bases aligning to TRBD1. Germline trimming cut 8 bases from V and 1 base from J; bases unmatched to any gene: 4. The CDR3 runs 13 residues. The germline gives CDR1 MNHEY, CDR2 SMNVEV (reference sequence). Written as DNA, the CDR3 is TGTGCCAGCTGGGACAGGCAATCCTACGAGCAGTACTTC. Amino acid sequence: CASWDRQSYEQYF.

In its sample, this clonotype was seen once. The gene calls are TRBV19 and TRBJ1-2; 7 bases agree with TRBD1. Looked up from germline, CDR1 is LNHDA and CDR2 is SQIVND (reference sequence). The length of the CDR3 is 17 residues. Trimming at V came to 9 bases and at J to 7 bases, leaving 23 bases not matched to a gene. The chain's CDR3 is CARGNPGQRTIVCGYTF. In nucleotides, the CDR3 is TGTGCCAGAGGGAACCCGGGACAGCGTACAATAGTATGTGGCTACACCTTC.

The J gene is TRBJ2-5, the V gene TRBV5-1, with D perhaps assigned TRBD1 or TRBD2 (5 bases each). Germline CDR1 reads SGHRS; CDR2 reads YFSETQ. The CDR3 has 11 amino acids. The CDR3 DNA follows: TGCCAGCGAGGGGCAGGGGAGACCCAGTACTTC. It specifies CQRGAGETQYF.

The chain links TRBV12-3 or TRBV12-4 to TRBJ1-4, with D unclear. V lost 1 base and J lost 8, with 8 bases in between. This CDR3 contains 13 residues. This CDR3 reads CASSLEQTEKLFF. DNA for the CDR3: TGTGCCAGCAGTTTAGAACAGACCGAAAAACTGTTTTTT.

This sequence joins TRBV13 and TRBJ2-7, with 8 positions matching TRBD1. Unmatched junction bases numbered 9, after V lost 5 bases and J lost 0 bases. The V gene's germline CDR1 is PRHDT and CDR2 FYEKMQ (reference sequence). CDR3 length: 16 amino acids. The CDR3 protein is CASSPRTGTVSYEQYF. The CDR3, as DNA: TGTGCCAGCAGCCCCCGGACAGGGACGGTCTCCTACGAGCAGTACTTC.

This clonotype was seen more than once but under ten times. CDR3 in amino acids: CATSTGQNYGYTF. The DNA for the CDR3 is TGTGCCACCAGCACCGGACAGAACTATGGCTACACCTTC. The rearrangement joins TRBV15 to TRBJ1-2; perhaps TRBD1 as D (6 bases). The CDR3 totals 13 residues. Germline V gene lookup returns CDR1 LNHNV and CDR2 YYDKDF (reference sequence). Trimming cost V 4 bases and J 2 bases, with 8 bases left between them.

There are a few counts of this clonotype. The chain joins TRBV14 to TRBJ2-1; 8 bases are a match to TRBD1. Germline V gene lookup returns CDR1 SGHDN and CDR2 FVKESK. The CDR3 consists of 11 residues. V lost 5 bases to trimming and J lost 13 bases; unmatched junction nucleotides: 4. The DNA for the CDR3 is TGTGCCAGCAGCTACAGGGGGTCCCAGTTCTTC. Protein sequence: CASSYRGSQFF.